These 21 T cell receptor beta chains were sequenced from one sample in a study of T cell clones after liver transplantation. Sequencing was performed with immunoSEQ multiplex PCR; in TCRdb, only in-frame clones are kept and a portion is missing. This repertoire shows 45,000 to 55,000 clones, about four fifths found once; its top ten account for about 8.9%. The input for sequencing was CD4+ T cells from blood, taken before liver transplant. Source of these receptors: a human donor who received a liver transplant.

This clone was detected only once. This chain links TRBV6-1 with TRBJ2-2, with D perhaps matching TRBD1 (6 bases). Trimming left V 6 bases short and J 6 bases short, with 17 bases between. CDR1 and CDR2 (germline): MNHNS, SASEGT. The CDR3 runs to 15 residues. The CDR3 DNA follows: TGTGCCAGCAGCGAGTGGGACAAAGGGTCCGGGGAGCTGTTTTTT. This translates into CASSEWDKGSGELFF.

The chain links TRBV5-6 to TRBJ2-7; no clear D gene. This CDR3 is 13 amino acids long. The germline V and J ends were trimmed by 2 bases and 6 bases, with 12 bases remaining between them. Looked up from germline, CDR1 is SGHDT and CDR2 is YYEEEE. For the CDR3, the DNA is TGTGCCAGCAGCTTCCCTGGGGTCTCCGAGCAGTACTTC. Encoded protein: CASSFPGVSEQYF.

This chain links TRBV7-3 with TRBJ1-2; perhaps TRBD1 as D (5 bases). V lost 1 base, J lost 7 bases, and 13 bases lay in between. CDR3 length: 14 amino acids. CDR1 and CDR2 (germline): SGHTA, FQGTGA. The CDR3 spells CASSLKGRESGYTF. CDR3 nucleotide sequence: TGTGCCAGCAGCTTAAAGGGCAGGGAGTCTGGCTACACCTTC.

This chain connects TRBV5-5 to TRBJ2-5, with a weak D call TRBD2 (5 bases). Germline assignment: CDR1 SGHKS and CDR2 YYEKEE (reference sequence). Trimming removed 1 base from V and 3 bases from J, with 16 bases in between. The CDR3 sequence is 16 residues long. The CDR3 loop reads CASSLWAGQGKETQYF. CDR3 DNA sequence: TGTGCCAGCAGCTTGTGGGCGGGTCAAGGGAAAGAGACCCAGTACTTC.

In this sample, this clone turned up once. The J gene is TRBJ2-2, the V gene TRBV11-2; the D is unclear. The germline V gene has CDR1 SGHAT and CDR2 FQNNGV. V lost 1 base and J lost 2, with 5 bases in between. The CDR3 runs 14 residues. The CDR3 loop is CASSLGANTGELFF. The CDR3 bases are TGTGCCAGCAGCTTAGGAGCAAACACCGGGGAGCTGTTTTTT.

The genes are TRBV28 and TRBJ2-1; D tentatively fits TRBD1 or TRBD2 (7 bases each). The germline V and J ends were trimmed by 5 bases and 4 bases, with 12 bases remaining between them. The CDR3 consists of 14 residues. Per germline, CDR1 MDHEN and CDR2 SYDVKM. The DNA of the CDR3 is TGTGCCAGCAGTCTCAGGGGGGGATACAATGAGCAGTTCTTC. Amino acid sequence: CASSLRGGYNEQFF.

The gene calls are TRBV7-9 and TRBJ1-2; D gene unclear. Trimming removed 3 bases from V and 1 base from J, with 3 bases in between. From germline, CDR1 is SEHNR and CDR2 FQNEAQ (reference sequence). This CDR3 spans 12 amino acids. The CDR3 region has the DNA TGTGCCAGCAGCTTTGTTAACTATGGCTACACCTTC. Residues: CASSFVNYGYTF.

The chain uses TRBV6-1 and TRBJ1-2; D gene ambiguous. This CDR3 has 13 residues. Germline-derived CDR1 and CDR2 are MNHNS and SASEGT. Trimming removed 6 bases from V and 3 bases from J, with 11 bases in between. The CDR3 DNA is TGTGCCAGCAGGCCGGAGGGAGACTATGGCTACACCTTC. As protein: CASRPEGDYGYTF.

V gene TRBV30 combines with J gene TRBJ1-1; 7 nucleotides align to TRBD1. The CDR3 totals 13 residues. CDR1 and CDR2 from the germline V gene are GTSNPN and SVGIG (reference sequence). After removal of 2 bases from V and 5 bases from J, the junction contained 5 bases not matched to a gene. In DNA form, the CDR3 reads TGTGCCTGGAGTCGACAGGGAGGTACTGAAGCTTTCTTT. It codes for CAWSRQGGTEAFF. The variable domain in full, completed from reference TRBV30 and TRBJ1-1, reads SQTIHQWPATLVQPVGSPLSLECTVEGTSNPNLYWYRQAAGRGLQLLFYSVGIGQISSEVPQNLSASRPQDRQFILSSKKLLLSDSGFYLCAWSRQGGTEAFFGQGTRLTVV.

This chain connects TRBV5-4 to TRBJ2-1; D is possibly TRBD2 (6 bases). The CDR3 runs to 14 residues. V was clipped by 6 bases and J by 8 bases, with 18 bases between them. The V gene's germline CDR1 is SGHNT and CDR2 YYREEE (reference sequence). CDR3 region: CASNLLANPHEQFF. Here the CDR3 DNA reads TGTGCCAGCAACCTACTAGCTAACCCCCATGAGCAGTTCTTC. The full variable domain, rest sourced from reference TRBV5-4 and TRBJ2-1, is ETGVTQSPTHLIKTRGQQVTLRCSSQSGHNTVSWYQQALGQGPQFIFQYYREEENGRGNFPPRFSGLQFPNYSSELNVNALELDDSALYLCASNLLANPHEQFFGPGTRLTVL.

The gene calls are TRBV15 and TRBJ2-2; the match to TRBD1 covers 10 bases. Germline V gives CDR1 LNHNV, CDR2 YYDKDF (reference sequence). The CDR3 contains 15 residues. V dropped 5 bases and J dropped 4; count of bases not matched to a gene: 4. CDR3 DNA: TGTGCCACCAGCCGAGGACAGGGGGTCACCGGGGAGCTGTTTTTT. It yields the protein CATSRGQGVTGELFF.

This rearrangement joins TRBV9 to TRBJ2-5; D is unclear. The CDR3 length is 14 residues. V was pared by 0 bases and J by 0 bases, with 6 bases between. CDR1 is SGDLS and CDR2 is YYNGEE in the germline V gene. CDR3 loop: CASSVGNNQETQYF. CDR3 in DNA: TGTGCCAGCAGCGTAGGAAACAACCAAGAGACCCAGTACTTC.

V is TRBV2 and J is TRBJ2-1; 8 positions match TRBD2. Trimming cost V 7 bases and J 0 bases; bases outside gene matches: 2. Germline V CDR1 and CDR2: SNHLY, FYNNEI. This CDR3 contains 14 residues. The CDR3: CASNAGGSYNEQFF. Written as DNA, the CDR3 is TGTGCCAGCAATGCGGGGGGCTCCTACAATGAGCAGTTCTTC.

J is TRBJ1-1 and V is TRBV4-3; D remains ambiguous. Trimming left V 2 bases short and J 0 bases short, with 4 bases between. This CDR3 is 13 amino acids long. Germline CDR1 LGHNA, CDR2 YSLEER. CDR3 region: CASSQTMNTEAFF. CDR3 in DNA: TGCGCCAGCAGCCAAACGATGAACACTGAAGCTTTCTTT.

This chain connects TRBV19 to TRBJ2-1, with TRBD2 identical over 8 bases. The germline CDR1 and CDR2 sequences are LNHDA and SQIVND (reference sequence). V lost 8 bases, J lost 6 bases, and 9 bases stayed unmatched. The CDR3 runs 14 residues. The DNA for the CDR3 is TGTGCCAGTCAATTCAGCGGGAGTTTCAATGAGCAGTTCTTC. As protein: CASQFSGSFNEQFF.

To note about this clone: A read error may produce the germline difference seen at one junction end. The genes are TRBV7-7 and TRBJ2-5; a weak D match, TRBD2 (5 bases). CDR3 length: 14 amino acids. Germline CDR1 and CDR2: SSHAT and FNYEAQ (reference sequence). CDR3 nucleotide sequence: TGTGCTAGCAGCCGGGGAGCAGGTTCAGAGACCCAGTACTTC. Residues: CASSRGAGSETQYF.

CDR3 sequence (DNA): TGTGCCAGCAGCTCAGGAATCGCGTCCAATGAGCAGTTCTTC. Protein: CASSSGIASNEQFF. The chain combines TRBV7-2 with TRBJ2-1; D gene uncertain. Germline values: CDR1 SGHTA, CDR2 FQGNSA. The CDR3 runs 14 residues. V dropped 4 bases and J dropped 6 bases, with 13 bases sitting between them.

The chain uses TRBV28 and TRBJ1-4; D ambiguous. The CDR3 consists of 15 residues. Trimming took off 5 bases at V and 0 bases at J, with 10 bases between the two ends. CDR1 is MDHEN and CDR2 is SYDVKM in the germline V gene. CDR3 DNA sequence: TGTGCCAGCAGTACCCCCGGGACAACTAATGAAAAACTGTTTTTT. Translation gives CASSTPGTTNEKLFF.

This clone was counted between two and nine times. The rearrangement joins TRBV6-5 to TRBJ2-7; D might be TRBD1 (5 bases). V lost 6 bases, J lost 3 bases, and 9 bases lay in between. CDR3 size: 12 residues. CDR1 and CDR2 (germline): MNHEY, SVGAGI. The CDR3 sequence: CASSLDSYEQYF. The CDR3 DNA sequence: TGTGCCAGCAGCTTAGACAGCTACGAGCAGTACTTC.

V and J are TRBV6-6 and TRBJ1-4; D gene uncertain. The V gene lost 7 bases and the J gene lost 3 bases, with 9 bases spanning the gap. The CDR3 loop spans 13 amino acids. Germline CDR1 reads MNHNY; CDR2 reads SVGAGI (reference sequence). The CDR3, as DNA: TGTGCCAGCAATTTACGACCTAATGAAAAACTGTTTTTT. Translating it yields CASNLRPNEKLFF.

This rearrangement joins TRBV27 to TRBJ2-7; possibly TRBD2 for D (6 bases). Trimming cost V 0 bases and J 6 bases, with 15 bases left between them. This CDR3 has 15 residues. The germline gives CDR1 MNHEY, CDR2 SMNVEV (reference sequence). This CDR3 is CASSLSGTSALEQYF. CDR3 nucleotides: TGTGCCAGCAGTTTATCCGGGACTTCCGCCCTCGAGCAGTACTTC.